The next 17 T cell receptor beta chains were all read from a single sample in a study of blood T cell repertoires in COVID-19. Some clones are missing from TCRdb's copy, which holds only in-frame ones; the method was immunoSEQ multiplex PCR. The repertoire holds 100,000 to 120,000 clones, with just over 75% as singletons. The sequencing sample was made of peripheral blood. The source of these receptors is a woman over 75 with acute or convalescent COVID-19.

The chain couples TRBV5-4 to TRBJ1-1, with D perhaps matching TRBD1 (6 bases). Trimming cost V 4 bases and J 0 bases, with 10 bases left between them. CDR1 and CDR2 from the germline V gene are SGHNT and YYREEE (reference sequence). CDR3 length: 14 amino acids. CDR3 coding DNA: TGTGCCAGCAGCGTGGACAGCATGAACACTGAAGCTTTCTTT. Amino acid sequence: CASSVDSMNTEAFF.

This chain links TRBV18 with TRBJ1-1; the D gene is possibly TRBD1 (5 bases). The CDR3 has 14 residues. CDR1 is KGHSH and CDR2 is LQKENI in the germline V gene. Trimming removed 0 bases at V and 5 bases at J, with 10 bases between. CDR3 sequence (DNA): TGTGCCAGCTCACCACCGCGGGGGTATACTGAAGCTTTCTTT. Translated: CASSPPRGYTEAFF.

This chain connects TRBV7-9 to TRBJ2-7; possibly TRBD1 for D (5 bases). Germline lookup yields CDR1 SEHNR and CDR2 FQNEAQ (reference sequence). V lost 4 bases and J 4 bases, leaving 14 bases between the germline ends. The CDR3 runs 14 residues. The CDR3 sequence is CASSSSGHLYEQYF. In DNA form, the CDR3 reads TGTGCCAGCAGCTCCTCCGGACACCTGTACGAGCAGTACTTC.

CDR3 amino acids: CASSLLASRGGGYGYTF. CDR3 coding DNA: TGTGCCAGCAGCCTCTTAGCCTCCAGGGGAGGGGGCTATGGCTACACCTTC. The chain employs TRBV7-2 and TRBJ1-2; the D gene is possibly TRBD1 (6 bases). This CDR3 has 17 residues. CDR1 is SGHTA, CDR2 FQGNSA, per germline. V was trimmed by 5 bases and J by 4 bases, leaving 23 bases between them.

The chain couples TRBV7-2 to TRBJ1-5; TRBD1 aligns across 9 bases. Trimming cost V 5 bases and J 7 bases; bases outside gene matches: 9. The CDR3 runs 15 residues. The germline gives CDR1 SGHTA, CDR2 FQGNSA. In nucleotides, the CDR3 is TGTGCCAGCAGCGCCTGGGACAGGGTCTGGCAGCCCCAGCATTTT. Encoded protein: CASSAWDRVWQPQHF.

The chain carries TRBV2 and TRBJ1-1; no reliable D call. This CDR3 spans 11 amino acids. Germline V gene data show CDR1 as SNHLY and CDR2 as FYNNEI. Trimming took off 3 bases at V and 7 bases at J, with 6 bases between the two ends. In nucleotides, the CDR3 is TGTGCCAGCAGTGAGGCGGGTGAAGCTTTCTTT. The encoded protein is CASSEAGEAFF.

This chain uses TRBV7-2 with TRBJ1-5, with no clear D. V lost 3 bases and J lost 4, with 7 bases in between. Germline lookup yields CDR1 SGHTA and CDR2 FQGNSA. The CDR3 has 13 amino acids. The CDR3 sequence is CASSFGLNQPQHF. DNA for the CDR3: TGTGCCAGCAGCTTTGGGCTTAATCAGCCCCAGCATTTT.

CDR3 in DNA: TGCGCCAGCAGCTTCCCGACTAGCCAAGAGACCCAGTACTTC. Its protein is CASSFPTSQETQYF. The chain uses TRBV5-1 and TRBJ2-5; possibly TRBD2 for D (6 bases). Trimming pared 2 bases from V and 1 base from J, leaving 9 bases between. The CDR3 has 14 residues. Germline CDR1 SGHRS, CDR2 YFSETQ.

The chain combines TRBV18 with TRBJ2-1; TRBD2 matches at 12 bases. V was clipped by 3 bases and J by 3 bases; unmatched bases: 0. This CDR3 comprises 15 residues. Germline CDR1 reads KGHSH; CDR2 reads LQKENI. CDR3 amino acids: CASSPGLAGYNEQFF. The DNA of the CDR3 is TGTGCCAGCTCACCGGGACTAGCGGGCTACAATGAGCAGTTCTTC.

This sequence joins TRBV24-1 and TRBJ1-1; D may be TRBD1 (6 bases). Germline CDR1 and CDR2: KGHDR and SFDVKD. V shed 1 base and J shed 5 bases, with 7 bases lying between them. This CDR3 is 13 amino acids long. For the CDR3, the DNA is TGTGCCACCAGTGATTTAAGGGGGACTGAAGCTTTCTTT. Its protein product is CATSDLRGTEAFF.

This clone showed up just a few times. This chain links TRBV5-1 with TRBJ1-1; tentatively, D is TRBD1 (6 bases). Trimming removed 4 bases from V and 1 base from J, with 14 bases in between. The V gene's germline CDR1 is SGHRS and CDR2 YFSETQ. CDR3 length: 15 residues. This chain's CDR3 is CASSPGGGANTEAFF. The DNA for the CDR3 is TGCGCCAGCAGCCCGGGGGGCGGAGCGAACACTGAAGCTTTCTTT.

This clone was found a few times. The chain links TRBV3-1 (or the pseudogene TRBV3-2) to TRBJ2-2, with D possibly matching TRBD1 (5 bases). Between the trimmed V and J ends, which lost 0 bases and 4 bases, there was a span of 18 bases. Looked up from germline, CDR1 is LGHDT and CDR2 is YNNKEL (reference sequence). This CDR3 contains 18 residues. Written as DNA, the CDR3 is TGTGCCAGCAGCCAAGAGATCGGCAGGGAAAGGATCACCGGGGAGCTGTTTTTT. This sequence encodes CASSQEIGRERITGELFF.

This clone was seen more than once but under ten times. V is TRBV5-4 and J is TRBJ1-2, with a tentative D call TRBD1 (5 bases). Trimming took 0 bases from V and 6 from J, leaving 18 bases between them. The CDR3 loop spans 16 amino acids. Germline V gene data show CDR1 as SGHNT and CDR2 as YYREEE (reference sequence). CDR3 sequence reads: CASSLGGGIGLNGYTF. The CDR3 DNA follows: TGTGCCAGCAGCTTGGGCGGGGGGATCGGTCTGAATGGCTACACCTTC.

This chain connects TRBV5-1 to TRBJ1-5, with 10 positions matching TRBD1. Germline CDR1 and CDR2: SGHRS and YFSETQ. Trimming cost V 3 bases and J 2 bases; bases outside gene matches: 8. CDR3 length equals 17 residues. The CDR3, as DNA: TGCGCCAGCAGCTCCTTACCCGGGACAGGGGGCAATCAGCCCCAGCATTTT. It translates to CASSSLPGTGGNQPQHF.

The table lists this clone with a count of one. The chain uses TRBV3-1 (or the pseudogene TRBV3-2) and TRBJ2-7, with 7 bases that match TRBD2. CDR3 size: 20 residues. Germline V gives CDR1 LGHDT, CDR2 YNNKEL (reference sequence). The V and J ends lost 0 bases and 2 bases, in that order; junction bases with no gene match: 19. The CDR3 spells CASSQEMRGRLQDLTYEQYF. CDR3 sequence (DNA): TGTGCCAGCAGCCAAGAAATGCGGGGGAGACTTCAAGATTTAACCTACGAGCAGTACTTC.

This chain uses TRBV6-5 with TRBJ2-3, with 9 bases lining up with TRBD2. After removal of 4 bases from V and 3 bases from J, the junction contained 5 bases not matched to a gene. CDR1 is MNHEY, CDR2 SVGAGI, per germline. This CDR3 contains 15 residues. The CDR3 region has the DNA TGTGCCAGCAGTTTAAGCGGGAGGAGGACAGATACGCAGTATTTT. Translating gives CASSLSGRRTDTQYF.

CDR3 protein: CASRGREADTQYF. In nucleotides, the CDR3 is TGTGCCAGCAGGGGGCGGGAGGCAGATACGCAGTATTTT. The chain couples TRBV7-2 to TRBJ2-3, with TRBD2 identical over 8 bases. Per germline, CDR1 SGHTA and CDR2 FQGNSA. V gave up 6 bases and J gave up 4 bases; unmatched junction bases: 3. The CDR3 is 13 amino acids.